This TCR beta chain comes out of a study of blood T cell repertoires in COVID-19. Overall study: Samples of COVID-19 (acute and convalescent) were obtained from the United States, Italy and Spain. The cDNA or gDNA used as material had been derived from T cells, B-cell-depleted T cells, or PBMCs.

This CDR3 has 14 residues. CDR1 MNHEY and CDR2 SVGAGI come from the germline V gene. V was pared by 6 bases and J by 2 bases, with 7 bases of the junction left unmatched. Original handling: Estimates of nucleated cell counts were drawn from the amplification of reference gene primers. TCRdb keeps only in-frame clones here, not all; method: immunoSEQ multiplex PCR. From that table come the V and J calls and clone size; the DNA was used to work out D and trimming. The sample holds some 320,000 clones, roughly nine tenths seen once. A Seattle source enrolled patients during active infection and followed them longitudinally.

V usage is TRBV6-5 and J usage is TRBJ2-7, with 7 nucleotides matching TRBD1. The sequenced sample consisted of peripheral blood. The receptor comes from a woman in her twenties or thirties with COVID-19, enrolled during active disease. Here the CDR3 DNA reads TGTGCCAGCAGCAGGCGACAGGGTCCCTACGAGCAGTACTTC. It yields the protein CASSRRQGPYEQYF.